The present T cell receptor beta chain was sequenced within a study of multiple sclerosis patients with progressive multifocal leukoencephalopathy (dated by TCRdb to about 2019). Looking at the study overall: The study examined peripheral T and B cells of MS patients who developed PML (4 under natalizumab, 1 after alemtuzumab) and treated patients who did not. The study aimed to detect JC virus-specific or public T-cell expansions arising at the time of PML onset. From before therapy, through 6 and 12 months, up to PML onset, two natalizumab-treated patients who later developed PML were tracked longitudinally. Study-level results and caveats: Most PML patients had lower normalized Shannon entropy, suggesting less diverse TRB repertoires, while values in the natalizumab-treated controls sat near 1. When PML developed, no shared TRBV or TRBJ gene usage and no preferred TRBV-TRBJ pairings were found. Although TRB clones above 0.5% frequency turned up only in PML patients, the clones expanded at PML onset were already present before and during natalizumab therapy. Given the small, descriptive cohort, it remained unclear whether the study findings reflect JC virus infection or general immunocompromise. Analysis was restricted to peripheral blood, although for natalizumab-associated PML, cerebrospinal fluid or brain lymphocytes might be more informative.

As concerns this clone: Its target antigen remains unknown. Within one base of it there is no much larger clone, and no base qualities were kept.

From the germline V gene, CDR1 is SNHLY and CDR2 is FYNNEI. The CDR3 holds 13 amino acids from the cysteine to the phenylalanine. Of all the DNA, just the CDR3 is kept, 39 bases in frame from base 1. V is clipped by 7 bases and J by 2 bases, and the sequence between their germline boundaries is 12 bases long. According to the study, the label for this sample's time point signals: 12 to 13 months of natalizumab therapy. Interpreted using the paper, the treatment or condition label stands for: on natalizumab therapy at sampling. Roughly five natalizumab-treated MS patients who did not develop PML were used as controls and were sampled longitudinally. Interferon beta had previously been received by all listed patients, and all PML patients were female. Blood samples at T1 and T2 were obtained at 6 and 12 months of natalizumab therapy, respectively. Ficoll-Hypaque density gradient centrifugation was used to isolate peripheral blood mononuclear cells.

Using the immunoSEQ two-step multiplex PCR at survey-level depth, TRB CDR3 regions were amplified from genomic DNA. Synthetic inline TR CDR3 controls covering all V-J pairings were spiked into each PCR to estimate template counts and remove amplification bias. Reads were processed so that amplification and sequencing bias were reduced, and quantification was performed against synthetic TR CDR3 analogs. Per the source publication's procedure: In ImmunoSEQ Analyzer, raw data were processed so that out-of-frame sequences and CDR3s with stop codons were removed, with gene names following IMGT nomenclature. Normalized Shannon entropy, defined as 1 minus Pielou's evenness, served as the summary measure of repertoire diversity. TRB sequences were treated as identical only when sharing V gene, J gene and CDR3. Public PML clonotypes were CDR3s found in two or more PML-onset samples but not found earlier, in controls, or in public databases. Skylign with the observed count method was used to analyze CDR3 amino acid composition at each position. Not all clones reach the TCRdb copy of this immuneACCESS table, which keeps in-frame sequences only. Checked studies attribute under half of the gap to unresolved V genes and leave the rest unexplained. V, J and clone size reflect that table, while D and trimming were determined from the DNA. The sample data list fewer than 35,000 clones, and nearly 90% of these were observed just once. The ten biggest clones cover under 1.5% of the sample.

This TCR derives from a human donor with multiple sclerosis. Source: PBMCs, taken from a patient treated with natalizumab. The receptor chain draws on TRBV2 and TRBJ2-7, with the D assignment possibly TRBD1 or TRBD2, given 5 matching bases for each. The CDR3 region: CASTRDGAYEQYF. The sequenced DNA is TGTGCCAGCACCCGGGACGGAGCCTACGAGCAGTACTTC.